This passage covers 29 T cell receptor beta chains from one sample sequenced in a study of T cell responses to AZD1222 COVID-19 vaccine. This table comes from immunoSEQ multiplex PCR, and its TCRdb copy is limited to in-frame clones, with some not included. The sample shows 75,000 to 85,000 clones, roughly 87% of them seen only once. The specimen comprised peripheral blood, sampled on day 0 of AZD1222 vaccination. The source of these receptors is an adult in good health.

This chain uses TRBV18 with TRBJ1-1, with a weak D call TRBD1 (6 bases). The CDR3 has 15 amino acids. Germline V gives CDR1 KGHSH, CDR2 LQKENI. Trimming cost V 0 bases and J 5 bases, with 13 bases left between them. The CDR3 nucleotides are TGTGCCAGCTCACCACCAGAGGGGGGGCGGACTGAAGCTTTCTTT. It is translated as CASSPPEGGRTEAFF.

The chain recombines TRBV11-2 with TRBJ2-7, with 9 positions matching TRBD1. CDR1 SGHAT and CDR2 FQNNGV come from the germline V gene. The CDR3 has 16 amino acids. J gave up 3 bases and V 5 bases, and 11 bases lay outside the gene matches. CDR3 residues: CASSPRDRELVYEQYF. CDR3 nucleotides: TGTGCCAGCAGCCCTAGGGACAGGGAACTGGTCTACGAGCAGTACTTC. The full variable domain, its missing parts supplied by reference TRBV11-2 and TRBJ2-7, is EAGVAQSPRYKIIEKRQSVAFWCNPISGHATLYWYQQILGQGPKLLIQFQNNGVVDDSQLPKDRFSAERLKGVDSTLKIQPAKLEDSAVYLCASSPRDRELVYEQYFGPGTRLTVT.

The chain recombines TRBV9 with TRBJ2-6, with no clear D. This CDR3 comprises 13 residues. The ends were cut back, 4 bases at V and 4 bases at J, with 6 bases in the middle. Germline loops: CDR1 SGDLS, CDR2 YYNGEE. CDR3 sequence: CASSIQGANVLTF. The CDR3 DNA is TGTGCCAGCAGCATACAAGGGGCCAACGTCCTGACTTTC.

The CDR3 spells CASSRAGDTEAFF. For the CDR3, the DNA is TGTGCCAGCAGCAGGGCGGGAGACACTGAAGCTTTCTTT. This chain connects TRBV13 to TRBJ1-1; no firm D call. CDR1 and CDR2 from the germline V gene are PRHDT and FYEKMQ (reference sequence). The CDR3 extends over 13 amino acids. V was trimmed by 5 bases and J by 3 bases, leaving 10 bases between them.

A single count supports this clone. J is TRBJ1-1 and V is TRBV11-2, with D perhaps TRBD1 (6 bases). The CDR3 length is 13 residues. The germline V gene encodes CDR1 SGHAT and CDR2 FQNNGV. V shed 5 bases and J shed 3 bases, with 10 bases lying between them. The CDR3 loop is CASSPNRDTEAFF. The CDR3 DNA is TGTGCCAGCAGCCCTAACAGGGACACTGAAGCTTTCTTT.

Only one count was recorded for this clone. The rearrangement uses TRBV28 and TRBJ2-7, with TRBD1 as a possible D gene (6 bases). The CDR3 has 14 amino acids. In germline, CDR1 is MDHEN, CDR2 SYDVKM. Trimming stripped 7 bases from V and 4 bases from J, with 17 bases between. CDR3 in DNA: TGTGCCAGCACCCTACAGGGTTTACGATACGAGCAGTACTTC. Its protein is CASTLQGLRYEQYF.

The chain couples TRBV18 to TRBJ2-1; D is perhaps TRBD2 (6 bases). The germline V gene encodes CDR1 KGHSH and CDR2 LQKENI. The CDR3 runs 13 residues. Trimming pared 1 base from V and 7 bases from J, leaving 8 bases between. CDR3 region: CASSPLAANEQFF. The CDR3 DNA reads TGTGCCAGCTCACCACTAGCGGCGAATGAGCAGTTCTTC. Variable domain in full (rest from reference TRBV18 and TRBJ2-1): NAGVMQNPRHLVRRRGQEARLRCSPMKGHSHVYWYRQLPEEGLKFMVYLQKENIIDESGMPKERFSAEFPKEGPSILRIQQVVRGDSAAYFCASSPLAANEQFFGPGTRLTVL.

In this sample, this clone turned up once. The CDR3 here is CATSGPGPKDNEQFF. The CDR3 region has the DNA TGTGCCACCAGTGGACCGGGTCCGAAGGACAATGAGCAGTTCTTC. This rearrangement joins TRBV24-1 to TRBJ2-1; D ambiguous. Trimming shortened V by 5 bases and J by 5 bases, and 15 bases separated the two germline ends. The germline gives CDR1 KGHDR, CDR2 SFDVKD. This CDR3 is built from 15 residues.

V usage is TRBV5-1 and J usage is TRBJ2-7, with D possibly TRBD1 on 5 matching bases. Trimming shortened V by 0 bases and J by 4 bases, and 11 bases separated the two germline ends. The CDR3 is 14 residues long. CDR1 is SGHRS, CDR2 YFSETQ, per germline. The CDR3 DNA reads as TGCGCCAGCAGCTTGGGGGGCGCGATATACGAGCAGTACTTC. Protein sequence: CASSLGGAIYEQYF.

V gene TRBV4-1 combines with J gene TRBJ2-1; 12 bases map to TRBD2. CDR3 length: 15 residues. V shed 4 bases and J 7 bases; nucleotides not matched to a gene: 5. The germline V gene has CDR1 MGHRA and CDR2 YSYEKL. CDR3 sequence reads: CASSRLAGGGNEQFF. Written as DNA, the CDR3 is TGCGCCAGCAGCCGCCTAGCGGGAGGGGGGAATGAGCAGTTCTTC.

The chain couples TRBV4-1 to TRBJ1-3; no definite D call. Germline loops: CDR1 MGHRA, CDR2 YSYEKL. This CDR3 spans 15 amino acids. The V end was cut by 1 base, the J end by 0 bases, with 7 bases between. The CDR3 here is CASSQGRISGNTIYF. CDR3 DNA: TGCGCCAGCAGCCAAGGACGGATCTCTGGAAACACCATATATTTT.

J is TRBJ1-6 and V is TRBV4-1; D uncertain. Germline CDR1 and CDR2: MGHRA and YSYEKL. The CDR3 length is 18 residues. V gave up 0 bases and J gave up 0 bases, with 12 bases separating them. CDR3 residues: CASSQEGYLSSYNSPLHF. The CDR3 DNA follows: TGCGCCAGCAGCCAAGAAGGGTACCTCAGCTCCTATAATTCACCCCTCCACTTT.

The chain links TRBV5-1 to TRBJ2-1, with a possible D match to TRBD2 (6 bases). The CDR3 has 16 amino acids. Germline V gene sequence: CDR1 SGHRS, CDR2 YFSETQ. Deletions cut 4 bases from V and 0 bases from J, with 14 bases between. The CDR3 protein is CASSPYDGSSYNEQFF. CDR3 nucleotide sequence: TGCGCCAGCAGCCCCTATGACGGGAGCTCCTACAATGAGCAGTTCTTC.

The chain carries TRBV11-3 and TRBJ2-7; maybe TRBD1 (5 bases). The germline CDR1 and CDR2 sequences are SGHNT and YENEEA. Trimming shortened V by 1 base and J by 5 bases, and 15 bases separated the two germline ends. This CDR3 is 15 amino acids long. The chain's CDR3 is CASSLVGRQGDEQYF. The CDR3 bases are TGTGCCAGCAGCTTAGTAGGACGGCAGGGCGACGAGCAGTACTTC.

V is TRBV11-3 and J is TRBJ2-1, with 7 bases lining up with TRBD2. J lost 3 bases, V lost 11 bases, and 13 bases had no gene match. Germline V gene lookup returns CDR1 SGHNT and CDR2 YENEEA. The CDR3 totals 15 residues. Written as DNA, the CDR3 is TGTGCCTCCCGCCGGGGCGGGGAGGGCTACAATGAGCAGTTCTTC. Its translation is CASRRGGEGYNEQFF.

V and J are TRBV3-1 (or the pseudogene TRBV3-2) and TRBJ2-1; tentative D call: TRBD2 (5 bases). CDR3 length: 17 residues. Trimming shortened V by 3 bases and J by 0 bases, and 15 bases separated the two germline ends. The germline gives CDR1 LGHDT, CDR2 YNNKEL (reference sequence). The CDR3 sequence: CASSQVVAYGSYNEQFF. The CDR3 DNA reads as TGTGCCAGCAGCCAGGTGGTAGCGTACGGCTCCTACAATGAGCAGTTCTTC.

This clone was detected only a few times. The chain recombines TRBV7-9 with TRBJ2-1; D gene unclear. The CDR3 is 12 residues long. In germline, CDR1 is SEHNR, CDR2 FQNEAQ (reference sequence). Trimming cost V 5 bases and J 7 bases, with 9 bases left between them. CDR3 sequence: CASSQISNEQFF. CDR3 nucleotides: TGTGCCAGCAGCCAGATCAGTAATGAGCAGTTCTTC.

The gene calls are TRBV3-1 (or the pseudogene TRBV3-2) and TRBJ2-5; no definite D call. Germline lookup yields CDR1 LGHDT and CDR2 YNNKEL (reference sequence). The V gene lost 5 bases and the J gene lost 1 base, with 11 bases spanning the gap. The CDR3 is made up of 14 amino acids. CDR3 nucleotide sequence: TGTGCCAGCAGCATCTGGTTGCGCCAAGAGACCCAGTACTTC. This encodes CASSIWLRQETQYF.

In its sample, this clone was seen a few times. Other DNA sequences in this sample translate to the same CDR3. The V and J genes are TRBV12-3 or TRBV12-4 and TRBJ2-3; weak D call: TRBD2 (6 bases). Trimming cost V 3 bases and J 4 bases, with 8 bases left between them. This CDR3 has 13 residues. CDR3 nucleotides: TGTGCCAGCAGTTTGGGACTCCCAGATACGCAGTATTTT. This encodes CASSLGLPDTQYF.

The V and J genes are TRBV27 and TRBJ1-2, with D perhaps TRBD1 (6 bases). V lost 5 bases and J 8 bases, leaving 18 bases between the germline ends. CDR1 is MNHEY and CDR2 is SMNVEV in the germline V gene (reference sequence). The CDR3 extends over 14 amino acids. CDR3 DNA: TGTGCCAGCAGTCCTACAGGGAGGCGAAGGGGCTACACCTTC. The encoded protein is CASSPTGRRRGYTF.

The table lists this clone with a few counts. V is TRBV5-4 and J is TRBJ2-1; possibly TRBD2 for D (6 bases). Germline V gene sequence: CDR1 SGHNT, CDR2 YYREEE (reference sequence). This CDR3 contains 16 residues. The V end was cut by 3 bases, the J end by 5 bases, with 18 bases between. This CDR3 is CASSSGGPSLNNEQFF. For the CDR3, the DNA is TGTGCCAGCAGCTCCGGAGGGCCCTCGTTGAACAATGAGCAGTTCTTC.

This chain connects TRBV19 to TRBJ2-7, with D maybe TRBD2 (6 bases). Germline V gene sequence: CDR1 LNHDA, CDR2 SQIVND (reference sequence). The V gene lost 5 bases and the J gene lost 3 bases, with 11 bases spanning the gap. This CDR3 region has 13 residues. The CDR3 sequence is CASSRGIDYEQYF. The CDR3 region has the DNA TGTGCCAGTAGTCGGGGGATCGACTACGAGCAGTACTTC. The variable domain in full, completed from reference TRBV19 and TRBJ2-7, reads DGGITQSPKYLFRKEGQNVTLSCEQNLNHDAMYWYRQDPGQGLRLIYYSQIVNDFQKGDIAEGYSVSREKKESFPLTVTSAQKNPTAFYLCASSRGIDYEQYFGPGTRLTVT.

This chain joins TRBV28 and TRBJ2-5; maybe TRBD2 (5 bases). The V end was cut by 3 bases, the J end by 5 bases, with 7 bases between. There are 12 residues in the CDR3. Per germline, CDR1 MDHEN and CDR2 SYDVKM. The CDR3 spells CASSFERETQYF. Written as DNA, the CDR3 is TGTGCCAGCAGTTTTGAGCGGGAGACCCAGTACTTC.

The chain carries TRBV5-4 and TRBJ2-1; 8 bases fit TRBD2. Per the germline V gene, CDR1 is SGHNT and CDR2 is YYREEE (reference sequence). There are 13 residues in the CDR3. The V segment lost 7 bases and the J segment 6 bases; nucleotides outside the gene matches: 6. Here the CDR3 reads CASQRERVNEQFF. The CDR3 coding sequence is TGTGCCAGCCAGCGGGAGAGGGTCAATGAGCAGTTCTTC.

The chain recombines TRBV28 with TRBJ1-1; the D gene is possibly TRBD1 (6 bases). The CDR3 has 12 residues. Germline lookup yields CDR1 MDHEN and CDR2 SYDVKM. The V end was cut by 6 bases, the J end by 7 bases, with 12 bases between. The CDR3 reads CASSRWTVEAFF. CDR3 bases: TGTGCCAGCAGCCGTTGGACAGTTGAAGCTTTCTTT.

This clone showed up just a few times. J is TRBJ2-2 and V is TRBV19; possible D gene TRBD2, 5 bases. The CDR3 loop spans 18 amino acids. Germline lookup yields CDR1 LNHDA and CDR2 SQIVND (reference sequence). With 6 bases removed from V and 4 bases from J, the gap between germline ends came to 24 bases. As DNA, the CDR3 is TGTGCCAGTAGATGGCCCAAGCTGTCGGGTGGAGGCACCGGGGAGCTGTTTTTT. Translating it yields CASRWPKLSGGGTGELFF. Full variable domain (outside the CDR3, taken from reference TRBV19 and TRBJ2-2): DGGITQSPKYLFRKEGQNVTLSCEQNLNHDAMYWYRQDPGQGLRLIYYSQIVNDFQKGDIAEGYSVSREKKESFPLTVTSAQKNPTAFYLCASRWPKLSGGGTGELFFGEGSRLTVL.

The sample holds one count of this clone. V usage is TRBV28 and J usage is TRBJ2-4; 7 bases agree with TRBD1. V was pared by 4 bases and J by 5 bases, with 8 bases of the junction left unmatched. Germline values: CDR1 MDHEN, CDR2 SYDVKM. The CDR3 consists of 15 residues. The CDR3 DNA is TGTGCCAGCAGTTATGAGGGGGCGGCCCAAAACATTCAGTACTTC. Its protein product is CASSYEGAAQNIQYF.

This chain uses TRBV13 with TRBJ2-7, with D perhaps matching TRBD2 (6 bases). This CDR3 is 15 amino acids long. The germline gives CDR1 PRHDT, CDR2 FYEKMQ (reference sequence). V lost 5 bases and J 2 bases, leaving 16 bases between the germline ends. CDR3 loop: CASSRPTRGTYEQYF. The CDR3 DNA follows: TGTGCCAGCAGCCGACCGACTAGGGGAACCTACGAGCAGTACTTC.

The rearrangement uses TRBV10-3 and TRBJ2-7; unclear D gene. The CDR3 runs 12 residues. V lost 10 bases, J lost 1 base, and 11 bases lay in between. Germline values: CDR1 ENHRY, CDR2 SYGVKD. CDR3 amino acids: CATPFGSYEQYF. The CDR3 DNA reads as TGTGCCACCCCGTTCGGTTCCTACGAGCAGTACTTC.